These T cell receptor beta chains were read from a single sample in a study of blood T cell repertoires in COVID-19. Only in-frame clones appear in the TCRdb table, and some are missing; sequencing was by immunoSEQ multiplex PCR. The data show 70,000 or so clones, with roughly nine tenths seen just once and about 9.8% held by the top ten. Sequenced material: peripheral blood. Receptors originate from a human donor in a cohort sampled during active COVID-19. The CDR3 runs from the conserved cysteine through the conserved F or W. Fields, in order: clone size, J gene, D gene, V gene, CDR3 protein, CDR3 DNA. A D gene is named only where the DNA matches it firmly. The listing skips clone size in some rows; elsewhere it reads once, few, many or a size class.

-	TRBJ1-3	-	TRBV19	CASSISGQHLGNTIYF	TGTGCCAGTAGTATCTCGGGTCAACATCTAGGAAACACCATATATTTT
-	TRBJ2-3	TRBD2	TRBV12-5	CASGLVPSGRPTDTQYF	TGTGCTAGTGGTTTGGTACCTAGCGGGAGACCTACAGATACGCAGTATTTT
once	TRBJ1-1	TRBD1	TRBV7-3	CASSLTQGAEAFF	TGTGCCAGCAGCTTAACCCAGGGGGCTGAAGCTTTCTTT
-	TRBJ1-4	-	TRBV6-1	CASSELGAREKLFF	TGTGCCAGCAGTGAACTGGGGGCGCGCGAAAAACTGTTTTTT
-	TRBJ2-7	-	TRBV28	CASSPSGTYEQYF	TGTGCCAGCAGCCCCTCCGGGACCTACGAGCAGTACTTC
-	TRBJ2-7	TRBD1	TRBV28	CASSILGGLDEQYF	TGTGCCAGCAGTATACTAGGGGGCCTGGACGAGCAGTACTTC
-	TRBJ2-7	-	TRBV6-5	CASSYSRVYEQYF	TGTGCCAGCAGTTACTCGAGGGTTTACGAGCAGTACTTC
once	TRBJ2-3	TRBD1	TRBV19	CATRDRGLEREFTDTQYF	TGTGCCACCCGGGACAGGGGCCTGGAGCGGGAGTTCACAGATACGCAGTATTTT
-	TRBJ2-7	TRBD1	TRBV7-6	CASSSLQGASYEQYF	TGTGCCAGCAGCTCATTACAGGGGGCGTCCTACGAGCAGTACTTC
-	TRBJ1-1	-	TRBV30	CAWSPDPGTSTEAFF	TGTGCCTGGAGTCCGGACCCCGGGACAAGCACTGAAGCTTTCTTT
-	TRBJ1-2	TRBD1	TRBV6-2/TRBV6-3	CASSTWTGPSGYTF	TGTGCCAGCAGCACTTGGACAGGTCCATCCGGCTACACCTTC
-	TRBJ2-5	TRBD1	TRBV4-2	CASSQRRGTDQETQYF	TGTGCCAGCAGCCAACGCCGTGGGACAGACCAAGAGACCCAGTACTTC
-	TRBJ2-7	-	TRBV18	CASSPLGREVEQYF	TGTGCCAGCTCACCATTGGGCAGGGAGGTCGAGCAGTACTTC
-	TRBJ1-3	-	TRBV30	CAWQAPDSPRNAIYF	TGTGCCTGGCAAGCTCCTGACTCCCCCCGAAACGCCATATATTTT
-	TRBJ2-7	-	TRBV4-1	CASSQERAEWRDSYEQYF	TGCGCCAGCAGCCAAGAACGGGCAGAATGGCGGGACTCCTACGAGCAGTACTTC
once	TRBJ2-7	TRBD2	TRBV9	CASSETSGPEQYF	TGTGCCAGCAGCGAGACTAGCGGACCGGAGCAGTACTTC
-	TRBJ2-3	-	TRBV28	CASSFYEGLTDTQYF	TGTGCCAGCAGTTTCTATGAGGGCCTAACAGATACGCAGTATTTT
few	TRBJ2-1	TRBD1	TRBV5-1	CASSLEPGGAYNEQFF	TGCGCCAGCAGCTTGGAGCCAGGGGGTGCCTACAATGAGCAGTTCTTC
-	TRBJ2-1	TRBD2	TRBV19	CASSIGLAGGGEQFF	TGTGCCAGTAGTATAGGACTAGCGGGAGGGGGTGAGCAGTTCTTC
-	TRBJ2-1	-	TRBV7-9	CASSLARDNEQFF	TGTGCCAGCAGCTTAGCCAGGGACAATGAGCAGTTCTTC
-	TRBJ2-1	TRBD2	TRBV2	CASSEVGTSGYNEQFF	TGTGCCAGCAGTGAAGTTGGGACTAGCGGTTACAATGAGCAGTTCTTC
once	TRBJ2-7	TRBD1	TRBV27	CASSEGTGPYEQYF	TGTGCCAGCAGTGAGGGGACAGGCCCCTACGAGCAGTACTTC
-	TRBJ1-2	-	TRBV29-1	CSVEWTDYGYTF	TGCAGCGTTGAATGGACAGACTATGGCTACACCTTC
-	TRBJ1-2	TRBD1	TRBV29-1	CSARPTGDHGYTF	TGCAGCGCTCGACCCACAGGGGATCATGGCTACACCTTC
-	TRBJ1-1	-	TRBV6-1	CASSEDRLNTEAFF	TGTGCCAGCAGTGAAGACAGACTGAACACTGAAGCTTTCTTT
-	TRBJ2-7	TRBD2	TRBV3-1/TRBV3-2	CASSQEASGSYEQYF	TGTGCCAGCAGCCAAGAGGCTAGCGGGAGTTACGAGCAGTACTTC
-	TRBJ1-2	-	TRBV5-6	CASSHTNRHTDSNYGYTF	TGTGCCAGCAGCCACACCAACCGTCACACTGACAGTAACTATGGCTACACCTTC
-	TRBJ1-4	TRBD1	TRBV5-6	CASSTPGQGDEKLFF	TGTGCCAGCAGCACACCGGGACAGGGCGATGAAAAACTGTTTTTT
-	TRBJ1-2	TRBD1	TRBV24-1	CATSEQGNYGYTF	TGTGCCACCAGTGAACAGGGGAACTATGGCTACACCTTC
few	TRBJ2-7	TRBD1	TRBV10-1	CASRGQGPIRPYEQYF	TGCGCCAGCAGGGGACAGGGGCCGATCAGGCCCTACGAGCAGTACTTC
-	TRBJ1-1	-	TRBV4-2	CASSPKLGGEKAFF	TGTGCCAGCAGCCCTAAGTTAGGCGGGGAAAAAGCTTTCTTT
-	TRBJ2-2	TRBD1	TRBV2	CASRPRGLSGTGELFF	TGTGCCAGCAGACCCAGGGGGCTAAGCGGCACCGGGGAGCTGTTTTTT
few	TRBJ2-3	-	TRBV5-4	CASSPTWGRDTDTQYF	TGTGCCAGCAGCCCTACCTGGGGGCGTGACACAGATACGCAGTATTTT
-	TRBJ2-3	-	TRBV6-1	CASSEASRDTQYF	TGTGCCAGCAGTGAAGCGTCGCGGGATACGCAGTATTTT
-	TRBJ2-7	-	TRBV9	CASSGDLTGSYEQYF	TGTGCCAGCAGCGGGGATTTAACAGGGTCCTACGAGCAGTACTTC
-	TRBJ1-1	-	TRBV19	CASGDRTNTEAFF	TGTGCCAGTGGAGACAGGACGAACACTGAAGCTTTCTTT
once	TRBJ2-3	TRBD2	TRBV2	CASKRRRLGLAGVADTQYF	TGTGCCAGCAAAAGGAGGCGCCTGGGGCTAGCGGGAGTTGCAGATACGCAGTATTTT